The T cell receptor (beta chain) under discussion was sequenced for a study of blood T cell repertoires in COVID-19 (dated by TCRdb to 2019 to 2021). For context, the study as a whole: Samples from collaborators originated in the United States, Italy and Spain and spanned both the acute and convalescent phases of COVID-19. The material from the prospective study consisted of cDNA or gDNA derived from T cells, B-cell-depleted T cells, or PBMCs. The dataset comprised deeply sampled blood TCRbeta repertoires from subjects exposed to, actively infected with, or recovered from COVID-19. The repertoires were released in a freely available public database meant as a resource for research on the immune response to SARS-CoV-2. Samples came from the ongoing ImmuneRACE study (first 160 participants) plus 1,254 subjects from 6 global collaborators. Sample metadata almost always included a de-identified subject ID, COVID-19 status, age in years and sex. Where HLA class I and class II types were available, the types were taken from metadata supplied by the sample provider, not from assay-based typing. Points the paper makes about the study in general: Clinical and demographic metadata were provided uncurated, with the amount varying by source and participant.

Note on this clone: The antigen it recognizes is unknown. No clone much larger than this one lies a single base away; base qualities are absent.

For CDR1 and CDR2, the germline V gene lists MDHEN and SYDVKM. The trim is 2 bases for V and 9 bases for J, with a gap of 20 bases between the germline ends. From cysteine to phenylalanine, the CDR3 is 16 amino acids long. The retained sequence is limited to the CDR3, 48 bases, with the frame set at the first base. Each collaborating institution followed its own protocols to collect whole blood in K2EDTA tubes. Collaborator samples were shipped for TCRbeta analysis as frozen whole blood, isolated PBMCs, or DNA extracted from either sample type. TCRbeta CDR3 regions were amplified from genomic DNA by means of the immunoSEQ Assay, a bias-controlled multiplex PCR. Processing in the source paper ran as follows. Nucleated cell counts per sample were estimated from amplification of reference gene primers within the assay. To quantify the absolute abundance of each unique TCRbeta CDR3 rearrangement, sequence reads were collapsed and filtered. Productive Simpson clonality was computed per sample as the square root of Simpson's diversity index over productive rearrangements. TCRdb re-hosts the immuneACCESS table, in-frame sequences only. Its copies lack some clones; in the studies checked, an unresolved V gene accounts for under half of them, and the cause for the rest is not known. V and J calls and clone size come straight from that table; D and trimming were deduced from the DNA. The sample includes about 28,000 clones, with about 85% observed a single time. The ten most abundant clones make up roughly 5% of the sample.

The V and J segments used are TRBV28 and TRBJ1-5; TRBD1 is possibly the D segment (6 matching bases). The clonotype comes from a man between 60 and 75 years old with active COVID-19. Sequenced material: peripheral blood. DNA sequence: TGTGCCAGCAGTTTAAATGTGGGGGCCGCCGTTTGGCCCCAGCATTTT. Protein translation: CASSLNVGAAVWPQHF.